Below, 26 T cell receptor beta chains from the same sample are listed, as sequenced in a study of shared clonotypes between healthy human individuals. Assay: immunoSEQ multiplex PCR; the TCRdb copy retains only in-frame clones and omits some. The sample records fewer than 3 million clones, approximately 90% being singletons. The sample was naive CD4+ T cells from PBMCs. Sample subset: CD45RA+ positively selected. These TCRs come from a man aged 18 to 30 in good health. Some clones in this sample may be carry-over from other donors' samples.

The V gene is TRBV6-6, the J gene TRBJ1-6; D call uncertain. Germline assignment: CDR1 MNHNY and CDR2 SVGAGI (reference sequence). This CDR3 region has 13 residues. V dropped 6 bases and J dropped 7 bases, with 10 bases sitting between them. CDR3 DNA sequence: TGTGCCAGCAGACCGACCATCAATTCACCCCTCCACTTT. This encodes CASRPTINSPLHF.

The V gene is TRBV27, the J gene TRBJ2-7; D is unclear. Germline loops: CDR1 MNHEY, CDR2 SMNVEV (reference sequence). With 8 bases removed from V and 2 bases from J, the gap between germline ends came to 19 bases. The length of the CDR3 is 15 residues. In DNA, the CDR3 is TGTGCCAGCCCCCCCGACCCGGACGGCACCTACGAGCAGTACTTC. Amino acid sequence: CASPPDPDGTYEQYF.

The chain uses TRBV28 and TRBJ2-3, with a possible D match to TRBD1 (6 bases). This CDR3 has 14 amino acids. With 4 bases removed from V and 2 bases from J, the gap between germline ends came to 10 bases. CDR1 is MDHEN and CDR2 is SYDVKM in the germline V gene. The CDR3 nucleotides are TGTGCCAGCAGTTCCTCAGGGGCCACAGATACGCAGTATTTT. The encoded protein is CASSSSGATDTQYF.

The V and J genes are TRBV19 and TRBJ2-7; D remains unclear. Germline V gene data show CDR1 as LNHDA and CDR2 as SQIVND (reference sequence). This CDR3 is 15 amino acids long. Trimming shortened V by 3 bases and J by 3 bases, and 15 bases separated the two germline ends. The CDR3 sequence: CASSIRWAANYEQYF. CDR3 bases: TGTGCCAGTAGTATTAGGTGGGCAGCCAACTACGAGCAGTACTTC.

CDR3 residues: CASSRLADYNEQFF. CDR3 nucleotide sequence: TGTGCCAGCAGTAGGCTAGCGGACTACAATGAGCAGTTCTTC. The chain couples TRBV6-5 to TRBJ2-1; 7 bases map to TRBD2. This CDR3 has 14 residues. The junction had 4 bases not matched to a gene; V was cut back by 5 bases and J by 3 bases. Germline-derived CDR1 and CDR2 are MNHEY and SVGAGI.

This clone was detected only once. The V gene is TRBV28, the J gene TRBJ2-7; 10 bases fit TRBD1. Germline V CDR1 and CDR2: MDHEN, SYDVKM. CDR3 length equals 14 residues. J was trimmed by 3 bases and V by 7 bases; bases with no gene match: 6. The CDR3 coding sequence is TGTGCCAGCATTCGGACAGGGGGGGACTACGAGCAGTACTTC. Its protein is CASIRTGGDYEQYF.

V and J are TRBV6-1 and TRBJ2-7; D is perhaps TRBD2 (6 bases). Germline CDR1 is MNHNS and CDR2 is SASEGT. CDR3 length: 14 residues. V gave up 3 bases and J gave up 9 bases, with 18 bases separating them. CDR3 region: CASSERGGGAGQYF. The CDR3 DNA is TGTGCCAGCAGTGAGCGTGGTGGAGGGGCGGGGCAGTACTTC.

The chain is built from TRBV7-2 and TRBJ2-6; D is undetermined. V lost 5 bases and J 2 bases, leaving 7 bases between the germline ends. The CDR3 contains 14 residues. Looked up from germline, CDR1 is SGHTA and CDR2 is FQGNSA. CDR3 loop: CASSLTPGANVLTF. DNA for the CDR3: TGTGCCAGCAGCCTTACGCCTGGGGCCAACGTCCTGACTTTC. The full variable domain, its missing parts supplied by reference TRBV7-2 and TRBJ2-6, is GAGVSQSPSNKVTEKGKDVELRCDPISGHTALYWYRQSLGQGLEFLIYFQGNSAPDKSGLPSDRFSAERTGGSVSTLTIQRTQQEDSAVYLCASSLTPGANVLTFGAGSRLTVL.

The chain couples TRBV5-1 to TRBJ2-2, with 10 bases lining up with TRBD2. The CDR3 totals 18 residues. Germline V gene sequence: CDR1 SGHRS, CDR2 YFSETQ. The ends lost 1 base at V and 0 bases at J; junction bases unmatched: 6. As DNA, the CDR3 is TGCGCCAGCAGCTTGCCGGGACTAGCGTACGCGAACACCGGGGAGCTGTTTTTT. It codes for CASSLPGLAYANTGELFF.

The chain recombines TRBV7-2 with TRBJ2-5; 11 bases map to TRBD2. The DNA end lines up better with TRBJ2-7; the J call may be wrong. This CDR3 is 15 amino acids long. The germline gives CDR1 SGHTA, CDR2 FQGNSA. In DNA, the CDR3 is TGTGCCAGCAGCTTCTCGGGACTAGCGGCGCTCGAGCAGTACTTC. Translated, it gives CASSFSGLAALEQYF.

The V and J genes are TRBV5-4 and TRBJ2-2, with 11 bases identical to TRBD2. The CDR3 has 17 amino acids. Unmatched junction bases numbered 9, after V lost 3 bases and J lost 5 bases. Germline loops: CDR1 SGHNT, CDR2 YYREEE (reference sequence). CDR3 region: CASSWGTSGEGTGELFF. CDR3 bases: TGTGCCAGCAGCTGGGGGACTAGCGGAGAGGGGACCGGGGAGCTGTTTTTT.

The chain recombines TRBV4-1 with TRBJ2-5; TRBD2 matches 10 bases. CDR1 and CDR2 (germline): MGHRA, YSYEKL. V shed 3 bases, J shed 1 base, and the junction held 11 bases outside the gene matches. This CDR3 contains 18 residues. The CDR3 here is CASSQSPLAGDPQETQYF. CDR3 bases: TGCGCCAGCAGCCAGTCCCCGCTAGCGGGAGACCCCCAAGAGACCCAGTACTTC.

This chain links TRBV4-2 with TRBJ2-3, with D tentatively TRBD2 (5 bases). The V gene lost 2 bases and the J gene lost 4 bases, with 16 bases spanning the gap. From germline, CDR1 is LGHNA and CDR2 YNFKEQ. The CDR3 spans 16 residues. The CDR3 reads CASSQPPGGPADTQYF. The CDR3 region has the DNA TGTGCCAGCAGCCAACCCCCAGGCGGGCCCGCAGATACGCAGTATTTT.

This chain links TRBV5-1 with TRBJ2-3, with 12 bases aligning to TRBD2. The J segment lost 1 base and the V segment lost 6 bases, leaving 9 bases of the junction unmatched. The CDR3 runs to 17 residues. Germline values: CDR1 SGHRS, CDR2 YFSETQ. CDR3 protein: CASNLLAGGLGTDTQYF. Here the CDR3 DNA reads TGCGCCAGCAATTTACTAGCGGGAGGTCTGGGCACAGATACGCAGTATTTT. Filled out from reference TRBV5-1 and TRBJ2-3, the complete variable domain reads KAGVTQTPRYLIKTRGQQVTLSCSPISGHRSVSWYQQTPGQGLQFLFEYFSETQRNKGNFPGRFSGRQFSNSRSEMNVSTLELGDSALYLCASNLLAGGLGTDTQYFGPGTRLTVL.

This chain joins TRBV7-9 and TRBJ1-4, with D uncertain. Germline values: CDR1 SEHNR, CDR2 FQNEAQ (reference sequence). The ends were cut back, 1 base at V and 6 bases at J, with 12 bases in the middle. The CDR3 loop spans 15 amino acids. Here the CDR3 DNA reads TGTGCCAGCAGCTTAGAGCAGGTTACTTATGAAAAACTGTTTTTT. Protein product: CASSLEQVTYEKLFF.

The chain is built from TRBV28 and TRBJ1-1; no clear D. Between the trimmed V and J ends, which lost 5 bases and 4 bases, there was a span of 8 bases. The CDR3 contains 12 residues. The germline CDR1 and CDR2 sequences are MDHEN and SYDVKM. CDR3 sequence: CASSRRATEAFF. In DNA form, the CDR3 reads TGTGCCAGCAGTCGGCGGGCCACTGAAGCTTTCTTT.

The CDR3 loop is CASGLGDRGGGDEQFF. The DNA of the CDR3 is TGTGCTAGTGGTTTGGGGGACAGGGGAGGTGGTGATGAGCAGTTCTTC. The V call is TRBV12-5, the J call TRBJ2-1; 10 nucleotides agree with TRBD1. The germline V gene has CDR1 LGHNT and CDR2 FRNRAP. V lost 1 base to trimming and J lost 8 bases; unmatched junction nucleotides: 8. CDR3 size: 16 residues.

The count of this clone is one. The V gene is TRBV5-1, the J gene TRBJ2-5; 8 bases align to TRBD1. V dropped 0 bases and J dropped 4; count of bases not matched to a gene: 8. The germline V gene encodes CDR1 SGHRS and CDR2 YFSETQ. The CDR3 totals 16 residues. CDR3 sequence (DNA): TGCGCCAGCAGCTTGGCGGGGACAGGCGGGGCAGAGACCCAGTACTTC. Protein product: CASSLAGTGGAETQYF.

This chain joins TRBV11-1 and TRBJ1-1; 7 bases fit TRBD1. The V and J ends lost 3 bases and 11 bases, in that order; junction bases with no gene match: 12. The CDR3 runs to 14 residues. The germline V gene has CDR1 SGHAT and CDR2 FQDESV (reference sequence). CDR3 protein: CASSLLGDSRIAFF. DNA of the CDR3: TGTGCCAGCAGCTTGTTAGGGGACAGTCGTATTGCTTTCTTT.

V usage is TRBV11-2 and J usage is TRBJ2-1; no firm D call. The V end was cut by 5 bases, the J end by 5 bases, with 10 bases between. The CDR3 loop spans 13 amino acids. Germline lookup yields CDR1 SGHAT and CDR2 FQNNGV. The CDR3 sequence is CASSPSRDNEQFF. The CDR3 DNA reads as TGTGCCAGCAGCCCGAGTCGGGACAATGAGCAGTTCTTC.

The gene calls are TRBV9 and TRBJ1-6; no clear D. The CDR3 consists of 15 residues. The germline CDR1 and CDR2 sequences are SGDLS and YYNGEE. Trimming removed 4 bases from V and 13 bases from J, with 21 bases in between. The CDR3 sequence is CASSLSRASVSPLHF. CDR3 sequence (DNA): TGTGCCAGCAGCCTCTCCCGCGCAAGTGTTTCCCCCCTCCACTTT.

V and J are TRBV28 and TRBJ1-3; D call uncertain. CDR1 MDHEN and CDR2 SYDVKM come from the germline V gene. This CDR3 comprises 15 residues. The V and J ends lost 4 bases and 0 bases respectively, with 10 bases between them. CDR3 sequence: CASSSPPGSGNTIYF. The CDR3 nucleotides read TGTGCCAGCAGTTCCCCCCCGGGCTCTGGAAACACCATATATTTT. The whole variable domain, remainder taken from reference TRBV28 and TRBJ1-3, is DVKVTQSSRYLVKRTGEKVFLECVQDMDHENMFWYRQDPGLGLRLIYFSYDVKMKEKGDIPEGYSVSREKKERFSLILESASTNQTSMYLCASSSPPGSGNTIYFGEGSWLTVV.

The J gene is TRBJ1-1, the V gene TRBV10-3; 8 positions agree with TRBD1. The CDR3 is 14 amino acids. The ends lost 6 bases at V and 7 bases at J; junction bases unmatched: 10. From germline, CDR1 is ENHRY and CDR2 SYGVKD. This chain's CDR3 is CAISVTGEGNEAFF. CDR3 DNA: TGTGCCATCAGCGTGACAGGGGAGGGCAATGAAGCTTTCTTT.

This clone was observed once. The J gene is TRBJ1-4, the V gene TRBV29-1, with a tentative D call TRBD1 (6 bases). This CDR3 has 13 amino acids. The germline V gene has CDR1 SQVTM and CDR2 ANQGSEA. Trimming took 6 bases from V and 5 from J, leaving 13 bases between them. The chain's CDR3 is CSVMKGHNEKLFF. The CDR3 nucleotides are TGCAGCGTCATGAAGGGACACAATGAAAAACTGTTTTTT.

J is TRBJ2-7 and V is TRBV7-2; 9 positions agree with TRBD1. Germline V gene data show CDR1 as SGHTA and CDR2 as FQGNSA. The V gene end was trimmed by 1 base and the J gene end by 2 bases; junction bases not matched to a gene: 3. The CDR3 spans 15 residues. The CDR3 spells CASSLVGDRAYEQYF. CDR3 coding DNA: TGTGCCAGCAGCTTAGTTGGGGACAGGGCCTACGAGCAGTACTTC.

This chain links TRBV9 with TRBJ1-2; D is unresolved. The germline gives CDR1 SGDLS, CDR2 YYNGEE. Deletions cut 0 bases from V and 9 bases from J, with 6 bases between. The CDR3 has 11 amino acids. In DNA, the CDR3 is TGTGCCAGCAGCGTAGAAGAACGCTACACCTTC. Encoded protein: CASSVEERYTF.